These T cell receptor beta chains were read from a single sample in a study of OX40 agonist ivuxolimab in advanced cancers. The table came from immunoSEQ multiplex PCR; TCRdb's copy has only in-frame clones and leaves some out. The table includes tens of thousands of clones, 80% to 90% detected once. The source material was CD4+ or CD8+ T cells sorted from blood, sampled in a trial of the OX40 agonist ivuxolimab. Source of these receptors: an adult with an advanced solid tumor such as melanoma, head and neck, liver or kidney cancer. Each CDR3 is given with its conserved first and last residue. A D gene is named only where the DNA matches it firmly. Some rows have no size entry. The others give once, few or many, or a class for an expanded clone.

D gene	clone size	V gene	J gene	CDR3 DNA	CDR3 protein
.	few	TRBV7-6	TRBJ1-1	TGTGCCAGCAGCCCGGGTGGCACTGAAGCTTTCTTT	CASSPGGTEAFF
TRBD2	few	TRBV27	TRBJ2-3	TGTGCCACCAGAGGGACGGGAGGGGGCACAGATACGCAGTATTTT	CATRGTGGGTDTQYF
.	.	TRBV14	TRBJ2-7	TGTGCCAGCAGCCAAAGAAATCGGGACGGCACCTACGAGCAGTACTTC	CASSQRNRDGTYEQYF
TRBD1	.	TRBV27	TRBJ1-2	TGTGCCAGCAGCATCGGGACAGGGAGAAATGGCTACACCTTC	CASSIGTGRNGYTF
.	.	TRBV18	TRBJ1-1	TGTGCCAGCTCACCACCACAGGGTGGCGAGACTGAAGCTTTCTTT	CASSPPQGGETEAFF
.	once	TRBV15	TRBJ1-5	TGTGCCACCAGCAGAGATCGTGGGTATAATCAGCCCCAGCATTTT	CATSRDRGYNQPQHF
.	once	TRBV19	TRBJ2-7	TGTGCCAGTAGTATTGGGGTGGAGCAGTACTTC	CASSIGVEQYF
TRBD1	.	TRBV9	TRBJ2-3	TGTGCCAGCAGCGAACAGGGGATTAGCACAGATACGCAGTATTTT	CASSEQGISTDTQYF
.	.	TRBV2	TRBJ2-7	TGTGCCACGCAATACGAGCAGTACTTC	CATQYEQYF
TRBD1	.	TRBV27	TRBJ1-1	TGTGCCAGCAGTGACAGGGGGGGGGCTGTTGAAGCTTTCTTT	CASSDRGGAVEAFF
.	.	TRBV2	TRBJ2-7	TGTGCCAGCCAACGGTCCCCCTACGAGCAGTACTTC	CASQRSPYEQYF
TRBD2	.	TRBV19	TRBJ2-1	TGTGCCAGTAGTCCCCGACTAGCGCCTTCCTACAATGAGCAGTTCTTC	CASSPRLAPSYNEQFF
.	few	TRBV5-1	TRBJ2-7	TGCGCCAGCAGCCTGGCTATCTCCTACGAGCAGTACTTC	CASSLAISYEQYF
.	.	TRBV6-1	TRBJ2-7	TGTGCCAGCAGTGAAGCGCCGGCAAGGGTTTCCACCTACGAGCAGTACTTC	CASSEAPARVSTYEQYF
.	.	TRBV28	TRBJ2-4	TGTGCCAGCAGTTTCGTACGGGTGACCAACATTCAGTACTTC	CASSFVRVTNIQYF
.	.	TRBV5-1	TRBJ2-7	TGCGCCAGCCGACCGGGACTTCCTCTCTACGAGCAGTACTTC	CASRPGLPLYEQYF
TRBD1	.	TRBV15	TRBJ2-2	TGTGCCACCAGTATTGACAGGGGCACAGGGGAGCTGTTTTTT	CATSIDRGTGELFF
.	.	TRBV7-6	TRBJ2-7	TGTGCCAGCAGCTTAGAAGACTCCTACGAGCAGTACTTC	CASSLEDSYEQYF
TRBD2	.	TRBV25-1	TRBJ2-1	TGTGCCAGCAGTGGGGATGCGAGGACTAGCGGGAGGGCCGTTGAGCAGTTCTTC	CASSGDARTSGRAVEQFF
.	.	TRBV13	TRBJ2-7	TGTGCCAGCAGTGGAGTTGTTGAGGACGAGCAGTACTTC	CASSGVVEDEQYF
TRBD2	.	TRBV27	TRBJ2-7	TGTGCCAGCAGTTATGGGGGAGTAGCGGGCTACGAGCAGTACTTC	CASSYGGVAGYEQYF
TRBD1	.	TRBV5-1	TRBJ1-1	TGCGCCAGCAGACCTAGACAGGGGTCGGGCACTGAAGCTTTCTTT	CASRPRQGSGTEAFF
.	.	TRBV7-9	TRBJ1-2	TGTGCCAGCAGCTTATCAGTTTCCGAGGGCTACACCTTC	CASSLSVSEGYTF
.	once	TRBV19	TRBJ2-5	TGTGCCAGTAGTATAGGGGGCCCCCTTTGGGCCCAGTACTTC	CASSIGGPLWAQYF
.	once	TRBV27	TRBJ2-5	TGTGCCAGCAGTTTATCGTCGGCGGGGCGGACCCAGTACTTC	CASSLSSAGRTQYF
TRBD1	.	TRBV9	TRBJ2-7	TGTGCCAGCAGCGTGGGGACAGGAGCCAACTACTCCTACGAGCAGTACTTC	CASSVGTGANYSYEQYF
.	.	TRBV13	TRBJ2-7	TGTGCCAGCAGCCCGGGACGAAGCTCCTACGAGCAGTACTTC	CASSPGRSSYEQYF
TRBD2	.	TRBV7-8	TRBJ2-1	TGTGCCAGCAGCTTAAATGGATTATTAGCGGGAGACAATGAGCAGTTCTTC	CASSLNGLLAGDNEQFF
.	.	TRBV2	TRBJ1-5	TGTGCCAGCAGTGGCGCGGGTGCGAGCAATCAGCCCCAGCATTTT	CASSGAGASNQPQHF
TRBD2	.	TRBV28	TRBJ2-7	TGTGCCAGCAGTAAGGGACTAGCGGGAGTAGCCTACGAGCAGTACTTC	CASSKGLAGVAYEQYF
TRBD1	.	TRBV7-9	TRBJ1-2	TGTGCCAGCAGCTTAGGCGGGACAGAGAATTACTATGGCTACACCTTC	CASSLGGTENYYGYTF
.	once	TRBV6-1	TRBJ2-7	TGTGCCAGCAGTGAGGACGCTTTCTGGGAGCAGTACTTC	CASSEDAFWEQYF
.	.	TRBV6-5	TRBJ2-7	TGTGCCAGCAGTGGGAAGGGCGAGCAGTACTTC	CASSGKGEQYF
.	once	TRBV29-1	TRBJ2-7	TGCAGCGCTGAAGGCAGGGCCTACGAGCAGTACTTC	CSAEGRAYEQYF
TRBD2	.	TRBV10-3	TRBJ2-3	TGTGCCACTCTAGCGGGAAGTGGGAGCACAGATACGCAGTATTTT	CATLAGSGSTDTQYF
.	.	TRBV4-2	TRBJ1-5	TGTGCCAGCAGCCAAGATTCCAGTCCTAGCAATCAGCCCCAGCATTTT	CASSQDSSPSNQPQHF
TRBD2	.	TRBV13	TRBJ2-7	TGTGCCAGCAGCTGGGTGACTAGCGGGGCCGCCTACGAGCAGTACTTC	CASSWVTSGAAYEQYF
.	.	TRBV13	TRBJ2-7	TGTGCCAGCAGCACAGGCCGCTACGAGCAGTACTTC	CASSTGRYEQYF
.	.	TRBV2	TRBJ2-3	TGTGCCAGCAGTGACCAGACGGGCCTACCAGATACGCAGTATTTT	CASSDQTGLPDTQYF
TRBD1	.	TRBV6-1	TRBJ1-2	TGTGCCAGCGGGGACAGGGGGAGATATGGCTACACCTTC	CASGDRGRYGYTF
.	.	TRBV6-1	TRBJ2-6	TGTGCCAGCACGGGGGGGGCCAACGTCCTGACTTTC	CASTGGANVLTF
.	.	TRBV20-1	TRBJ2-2	TGCAGTGCCTTGGGGACTTTGCTGTTTTTT	CSALGTLLFF
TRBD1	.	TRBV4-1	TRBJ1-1	TGCGCCAGCAGCCAACCAGGACAGGGAAACACTGAAGCTTTCTTT	CASSQPGQGNTEAFF
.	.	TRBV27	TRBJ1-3	TGTGCCAGCAGTTTACGCGGGGCTGGAAACACCATATATTTT	CASSLRGAGNTIYF
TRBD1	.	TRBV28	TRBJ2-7	TGTGCCAGCAGTGTGAGACAGGGGAGGTTCGAGCAGTACTTC	CASSVRQGRFEQYF
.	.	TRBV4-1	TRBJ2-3	TGCGCCAGCAGCCAATCCGTAACGAATACGCAGTATTTT	CASSQSVTNTQYF
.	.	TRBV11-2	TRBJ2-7	TGTGCCGGCAGCTTAGACTACGAGCAGTACTTC	CAGSLDYEQYF
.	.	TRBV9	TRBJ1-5	TGTGCCAGCAGCGAGGACGTTAGCAATCAGCCCCAGCATTTT	CASSEDVSNQPQHF
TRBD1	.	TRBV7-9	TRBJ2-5	TGTGCCAGCAGCTCCCGGGACAGGGGAGAGACCCAGTACTTC	CASSSRDRGETQYF
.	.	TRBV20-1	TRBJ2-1	TGCAGTGCTAGGTGGATCACTGAGCAGTTCTTC	CSARWITEQFF
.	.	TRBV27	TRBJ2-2	TGTGCCAGCAGCTCTGGACGTAATCCCGGGGAGCTGTTTTTT	CASSSGRNPGELFF
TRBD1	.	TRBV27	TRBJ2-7	TGTGCCAGCAGTACCGGCGCGGCTGACAGGGTTGCCTACGAGCAGTACTTC	CASSTGAADRVAYEQYF
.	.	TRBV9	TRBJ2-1	TGTGCCAGCAGCGGAGTAGGGGCCTCGTACAATGAGCAGTTCTTC	CASSGVGASYNEQFF
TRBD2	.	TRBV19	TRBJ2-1	TGTGCCAGTAGTATCGGACTAGCGGTCTACAATGAGCAGTTCTTC	CASSIGLAVYNEQFF
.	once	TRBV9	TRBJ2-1	TGTGCCAGCAGCGCGAGTGAGGACTACAATGAGCAGTTCTTC	CASSASEDYNEQFF